Here is one T cell receptor beta chain with its context. Produced via immunoSEQ multiplex PCR; TCRdb's table is partial and in-frame only. This table holds about 980,000 clones, 60% to 85% found once. The CDR3 runs 12 residues. Germline-derived CDR1 and CDR2 are SGHRS and YFSETQ. V lost 0 bases to trimming and J lost 9 bases, with 9 bases between them. This specimen comes from a study of shared clonotypes between healthy human individuals. Specimen: memory CD4+ T cells sorted from blood. Noted subset: CD45RA-negative fraction. The clonotype comes from a man younger than 35 in good health. This chain links TRBV5-1 with TRBJ2-5; a weak D match, TRBD2 (6 bases). CDR3 amino acids: CASSLGREPQYF. CDR3 nucleotides: TGCGCCAGCAGCTTGGGGAGGGAGCCCCAGTACTTC.